What follows are 20 T cell receptor beta chains derived from one specimen sequenced in a study of regulatory T cells in long-lasting Graves disease (dated by TCRdb to the early 2020s). The receptor library was made with multiplex PCR. Sequencing took place on an Illumina HiSeq 4000. iRepertoire HTBI primers and Arm-PCR amplification of CDR3 regions were used to construct TCR beta libraries. TCRdb reprocessed the public reads (quality trimming at Q25 with fastp, clone calling with MiXCR) and kept in-frame beta chains. CDR3 protein sequences are deduplicated, and each keeps its most common genes and DNA. The sample data list 350,000 to 450,000 distinct CDR3 sequences, and around 20% of these were observed just once. The ten largest clones take up roughly 20% of the sample. The sample's time point label, decoded: persistent/refractory GD, antithyroid drugs over 5 years with positive TRAb. RNA was extracted from PBMCs in TRIzol for both TCR sequencing and RNA sequencing.

The input for sequencing was peripheral blood mononuclear cells (PBMCs), taken when the disease was refractory, from a patient treated with antithyroid drugs. Receptors originate from a female donor with Graves disease.

In this sample, this clonotype turned up many times. This chain links TRBV12-3 or TRBV12-4 with TRBJ2-2; weak D call: TRBD1 (5 bases). V was shortened by 6 bases and J by 1 base, with 12 bases between the two germline ends. CDR3 size: 15 residues. CDR3 sequence: CASSLTDLNTGELFF. In DNA form, the CDR3 reads TGTGCCAGCAGCCTGACAGATCTGAACACCGGGGAGCTGTTTTTT.

The V gene is TRBV30, the J gene TRBJ2-6, with 7 bases lining up with TRBD2. In germline, CDR1 is GTSNPN, CDR2 SVGIG (reference sequence). There are 16 residues in the CDR3. Trimming cost V 3 bases and J 1 base; bases outside gene matches: 6. The CDR3 protein is CAWSWGGKSGANVLTF. The CDR3 DNA reads as TGTGCCTGGAGCTGGGGAGGGAAGTCTGGGGCCAACGTCCTGACTTTC.

This clonotype occurred a few times. J is TRBJ1-3 and V is TRBV20-1, with no clear D. Trimming took 5 bases from V and 1 from J, leaving 15 bases between them. Germline-derived CDR1 and CDR2 are DFQATT and SNEGSKA (reference sequence). The CDR3 spans 15 residues. CDR3 nucleotides: TGCAGTGCTTGGCGTCAAGGGAGGTCTGGAAACACCATATATTTT. It encodes CSAWRQGRSGNTIYF.

Ten or more counts support this clonotype. The chain links TRBV28 to TRBJ1-2; 8 bases map to TRBD1. There are 16 residues in the CDR3. Germline V lookup: CDR1 MDHEN, CDR2 SYDVKM. The J segment lost 0 bases and the V segment lost 5 bases, leaving 8 bases of the junction unmatched. Here the CDR3 reads CASSGDDRGPNYGYTF. In DNA form, the CDR3 reads TGTGCCAGCAGTGGAGATGACAGGGGACCTAACTATGGCTACACCTTC.

This clonotype was seen more than once but under ten times. V is TRBV6-2 or TRBV6-3 and J is TRBJ2-7; maybe TRBD2 (6 bases). Germline lookup yields CDR1 MNHEY and CDR2 SVGEGT. The CDR3 length is 15 residues. V was cut by 0 bases and J by 0 bases, with 9 bases left in between. CDR3 in amino acids: CASSYSTGSSYEQYF. In DNA form, the CDR3 reads TGTGCCAGCAGTTACTCGACCGGGAGCTCCTACGAGCAGTACTTC.

The chain recombines TRBV20-1 with TRBJ2-4; 8 nucleotides match TRBD1. The CDR3 runs 13 residues. Germline V CDR1 and CDR2: DFQATT, SNEGSKA (reference sequence). The DNA of the CDR3 is TGCAGCGAGACCAGACAGGGGACAAACATTCAGTACTTC. This sequence encodes CSETRQGTNIQYF.

This chain connects TRBV18 to TRBJ1-1, with D maybe TRBD1 (5 bases). The germline V gene encodes CDR1 KGHSH and CDR2 LQKENI. Trimming removed 2 bases at V and 2 bases at J, with 9 bases between. The CDR3 extends over 14 amino acids. CDR3 region: CASSPAGINTEAFF. As DNA, the CDR3 is TGTGCCAGCTCACCAGCAGGGATTAACACTGAAGCTTTCTTT.

The V and J genes are TRBV29-1 and TRBJ2-1; 7 bases map to TRBD1. The CDR3 has 13 amino acids. The germline V gene has CDR1 SQVTM and CDR2 ANQGSEA. J gave up 9 bases and V 4 bases, and 9 bases lay outside the gene matches. CDR3 sequence: CSVVDQGVGEQFF. The CDR3 DNA reads as TGCAGCGTTGTTGATCAGGGGGTGGGTGAGCAGTTCTTC.

This clonotype turned up a few times. The chain employs TRBV4-3 and TRBJ2-7; D not certain. CDR3 length: 13 amino acids. The V gene lost 0 bases and the J gene lost 5 bases, with 8 bases spanning the gap. Germline V lookup: CDR1 LGHNA, CDR2 YSLEER. Here the CDR3 reads CASSQDYRDEQYF. The DNA for the CDR3 is TGCGCCAGCAGCCAAGATTATAGGGACGAGCAGTACTTC.

The V call is TRBV20-1, the J call TRBJ1-3; 8 nucleotides match TRBD1. This CDR3 spans 12 amino acids. Germline V gene lookup returns CDR1 DFQATT and CDR2 SNEGSKA (reference sequence). V was pared by 3 bases and J by 8 bases, with 3 bases of the junction left unmatched. CDR3 loop: CSASIQGDTIYF. The CDR3 DNA reads TGCAGTGCTAGTATACAGGGGGACACCATATATTTT.

V usage is TRBV7-3 and J usage is TRBJ2-7; 9 bases align to TRBD1. The V gene's germline CDR1 is SGHTA and CDR2 FQGTGA. The V gene end was trimmed by 4 bases and the J gene end by 5 bases; junction bases not matched to a gene: 3. The CDR3 sequence is 13 residues long. For the CDR3, the DNA is TGTGCCAGCAGCTGGGACAGGGAACACGAGCAGTACTTC. This sequence encodes CASSWDREHEQYF. The full variable domain, in which reference TRBV7-3 and TRBJ2-7 provide the parts outside the CDR3, is GAGVSQTPSNKVTEKGKYVELRCDPISGHTALYWYRQSLGQGPEFLIYFQGTGAADDSGLPNDRFFAVRPEGSVSTLKIQRTERGDSAVYLCASSWDREHEQYFGPGTRLTVT.

This clonotype was observed many times. Relative to the germline gene, one junction end is altered; a read error may explain this. This chain uses TRBV20-1 with TRBJ1-4; D ambiguous. CDR1 DFQATT and CDR2 SNEGSKA come from the germline V gene (reference sequence). The CDR3 runs to 10 residues. Written as DNA, the CDR3 is TGCAGTGCTAGTAGTCCCGCCCAGGTATTT. As protein: CSASSPAQVF.

The V call is TRBV5-5, the J call TRBJ2-7, with 10 positions matching TRBD1. The germline V gene encodes CDR1 SGHKS and CDR2 YYEKEE (reference sequence). This CDR3 is built from 17 residues. Trimming cost V 0 bases and J 1 base; bases outside gene matches: 7. The CDR3 DNA sequence: TGTGCCAGCAGCTTGGAGGACAGGGGGTATTCGTCCTACGAGCAGTACTTC. It encodes CASSLEDRGYSSYEQYF.

In this sample, this clonotype turned up many times. This chain joins TRBV2 and TRBJ1-5; tentatively, D is TRBD1 (5 bases). The length of the CDR3 is 15 residues. Between the trimmed V and J ends, which lost 2 bases and 0 bases, there was a span of 8 bases. The germline V gene has CDR1 SNHLY and CDR2 FYNNEI. CDR3 in amino acids: CASSEWGDSNQPQHF. CDR3 in DNA: TGTGCCAGCAGTGAATGGGGGGATAGCAATCAGCCCCAGCATTTT.

The sample holds a few counts of this clonotype. The V call is TRBV27, the J call TRBJ2-1; 10 bases agree with TRBD1. Trimming removed 8 bases from V and 6 bases from J; junction bases left unmatched: 1. Looked up from germline, CDR1 is MNHEY and CDR2 is SMNVEV (reference sequence). The CDR3 covers 12 residues. The CDR3 loop reads CASRTGGNEQFF. The CDR3 coding sequence is TGTGCCAGCCGGACAGGGGGCAATGAGCAGTTCTTC.

This clonotype has just a few counts. The genes are TRBV20-1 and TRBJ2-5, with no clear D. V was pared by 7 bases and J by 7 bases, with 16 bases between. The CDR3 covers 12 residues. Germline V gene data show CDR1 as DFQATT and CDR2 as SNEGSKA (reference sequence). Written as DNA, the CDR3 is TGCAGTGTCGCAAGAACCATGGGGACCCAGTACTTC. This encodes CSVARTMGTQYF.

The V and J genes are TRBV12-5 and TRBJ2-5; D uncertain. The CDR3 loop spans 12 amino acids. CDR1 and CDR2 (germline): LGHNT, FRNRAP. V lost 5 bases and J 5 bases, leaving 9 bases between the germline ends. Written as DNA, the CDR3 is TGTGCTAGTGGTATCACGAAGGAGACCCAGTACTTC. As protein: CASGITKETQYF.

This chain connects TRBV20-1 to TRBJ2-2; 8 bases fit TRBD1. CDR1 DFQATT and CDR2 SNEGSKA come from the germline V gene (reference sequence). The CDR3 is 13 amino acids. V shed 6 bases and J 6 bases; nucleotides not matched to a gene: 6. DNA of the CDR3: TGCAGTGCCAGCGGACAGGGCCCCGGGGAGCTGTTTTTT. This codes for CSASGQGPGELFF.

The chain combines TRBV20-1 with TRBJ2-7; D gene ambiguous. The V gene lost 8 bases and the J gene lost 4 bases, with 21 bases spanning the gap. The CDR3 totals 14 residues. In germline, CDR1 is DFQATT, CDR2 SNEGSKA (reference sequence). CDR3 amino acids: CSTRVNTKGYEQYF. For the CDR3, the DNA is TGCAGTACCCGGGTGAACACAAAGGGATACGAGCAGTACTTC.

The V call is TRBV4-1, the J call TRBJ2-2; D is possibly TRBD2 (5 bases). CDR1 is MGHRA, CDR2 YSYEKL, per germline. The CDR3 contains 17 residues. Trimming pared 0 bases from V and 8 bases from J, leaving 19 bases between. The CDR3 sequence is CASSQDKGGLSRGELFF. CDR3 coding DNA: TGCGCCAGCAGCCAAGACAAGGGCGGGTTATCCCGGGGGGAGCTGTTTTTT.